One sample yielded the 21 T cell receptor beta chains listed below, sequenced in a study of blood T cell repertoires in COVID-19. The table came from immunoSEQ multiplex PCR; TCRdb's copy has only in-frame clones and leaves some out. The table records 300,000 to 350,000 clones, about 88% of them present only once. Sequenced input: peripheral blood. These receptors were taken from a woman aged 70-85 years with COVID-19, enrolled during active disease.

The sample holds one count of this clone. The chain joins TRBV3-1 (or the pseudogene TRBV3-2) to TRBJ2-1; TRBD2 agrees at 13 bases. Germline trimming cut 6 bases from V and 5 bases from J; bases unmatched to any gene: 7. The germline V gene has CDR1 LGHDT and CDR2 YNNKEL (reference sequence). This CDR3 comprises 16 residues. The CDR3 nucleotides are TGTGCCAGCAGTCGCCGGACTAGCGGGGGCCACAATGAGCAGTTCTTC. It translates to CASSRRTSGGHNEQFF.

The genes are TRBV19 and TRBJ2-7; a possible D gene is TRBD2 (5 bases). The CDR3 has 15 residues. Trimming cost V 5 bases and J 0 bases, with 14 bases left between them. Germline CDR1 is LNHDA and CDR2 is SQIVND (reference sequence). The CDR3 reads CASSPRVSSSYEQYF. In DNA form, the CDR3 reads TGTGCCAGTAGTCCGCGGGTCAGTAGCTCCTACGAGCAGTACTTC.

The V call is TRBV27, the J call TRBJ2-7, with TRBD1 identical over 9 bases. This CDR3 region has 14 residues. With 4 bases clipped from V and 3 bases from J, the junction kept 4 bases outside the gene matches. Germline V CDR1 and CDR2: MNHEY, SMNVEV (reference sequence). CDR3 sequence reads: CASSSQGAVYEQYF. CDR3 nucleotide sequence: TGTGCCAGCAGTTCACAGGGGGCGGTCTACGAGCAGTACTTC.

This clone was counted a single time. The genes are TRBV7-9 and TRBJ1-2; TRBD1 agrees at 9 bases. With V trimmed by 5 bases and J by 6 bases, 10 bases remained unmatched. From germline, CDR1 is SEHNR and CDR2 FQNEAQ (reference sequence). The CDR3 runs 15 residues. CDR3: CASSPTPGQGHGYTF. As DNA, the CDR3 is TGTGCCAGCAGCCCGACGCCTGGACAGGGGCATGGCTACACCTTC.

This chain uses TRBV25-1 with TRBJ2-3, with 9 positions matching TRBD2. Unmatched junction bases numbered 6, after V lost 2 bases and J lost 3 bases. The CDR3 consists of 16 residues. Germline V gene sequence: CDR1 MGHDK, CDR2 SYGVNS. CDR3 loop: CASSEGRGGVTDTQYF. CDR3 in DNA: TGTGCCAGCAGTGAAGGGCGGGGGGGCGTGACAGATACGCAGTATTTT.

This sequence joins TRBV29-1 and TRBJ1-4; D gene uncertain. Germline V gives CDR1 SQVTM, CDR2 ANQGSEA. The CDR3 contains 13 residues. The ends were cut back, 6 bases at V and 7 bases at J, with 15 bases in the middle. The CDR3 DNA follows: TGCAGCGTCCTACCGTTCGATACTGAAAAACTGTTTTTT. Residues: CSVLPFDTEKLFF.

The chain employs TRBV10-1 and TRBJ1-1; D uncertain. There are 13 residues in the CDR3. The ends were cut back, 6 bases at V and 6 bases at J, with 14 bases in the middle. Germline assignment: CDR1 WNHNN and CDR2 SYGVQD (reference sequence). The chain's CDR3 is CASSSNPTAEAFF. The CDR3, as DNA: TGCGCCAGCAGCTCAAACCCTACCGCTGAAGCTTTCTTT.

This chain links TRBV5-4 with TRBJ1-1, with D perhaps matching TRBD1 (5 bases). Germline lookup yields CDR1 SGHNT and CDR2 YYREEE (reference sequence). The germline V and J ends were trimmed by 3 bases and 4 bases, with 7 bases remaining between them. The CDR3 totals 12 residues. CDR3 residues: CASSSGVTEAFF. The DNA for the CDR3 is TGTGCCAGCAGCTCGGGGGTCACTGAAGCTTTCTTT.

The gene calls are TRBV19 and TRBJ1-5, with D perhaps TRBD1 (6 bases). Trimming cost V 5 bases and J 3 bases, with 14 bases left between them. CDR1 is LNHDA and CDR2 is SQIVND in the germline V gene (reference sequence). The CDR3 length is 15 residues. CDR3 sequence: CASSSHRETNQPQHF. The CDR3, as DNA: TGTGCCAGTAGTTCCCACAGGGAGACCAATCAGCCCCAGCATTTT.

The chain is built from TRBV3-1 (or the pseudogene TRBV3-2) and TRBJ2-7, with D possibly being TRBD2 (6 bases). CDR1 and CDR2 (germline): LGHDT, YNNKEL (reference sequence). Trimming cost V 4 bases and J 2 bases, with 9 bases left between them. The CDR3 runs 13 residues. CDR3 nucleotides: TGTGCCAGCAGCCCAACTAGCACCTACGAGCAGTACTTC. Its protein is CASSPTSTYEQYF.

This rearrangement joins TRBV5-1 to TRBJ1-4, with a weak D call TRBD1 (5 bases). The ends were cut back, 5 bases at V and 7 bases at J, with 12 bases in the middle. The CDR3 sequence is 13 residues long. Per the germline V gene, CDR1 is SGHRS and CDR2 is YFSETQ. The CDR3 protein is CASSRAGIEKLFF. The CDR3, as DNA: TGCGCCAGCAGTCGGGCAGGGATTGAAAAACTGTTTTTT.

J is TRBJ1-5 and V is TRBV7-2; 7 nucleotides line up with TRBD1. V dropped 5 bases and J dropped 6; count of bases not matched to a gene: 4. The CDR3 has 13 residues. Germline loops: CDR1 SGHTA, CDR2 FQGNSA. The CDR3 spells CASSPGGPQPQHF. CDR3 coding DNA: TGTGCCAGCAGCCCAGGGGGGCCTCAGCCCCAGCATTTT.

The V gene is TRBV19, the J gene TRBJ1-1; TRBD1 might be the D (6 bases). V was pared by 5 bases and J by 1 base, with 20 bases between. The CDR3 runs 17 residues. CDR1 is LNHDA and CDR2 is SQIVND in the germline V gene (reference sequence). The CDR3 sequence: CASSPGTFGAGNTEAFF. The CDR3 DNA is TGTGCCAGTAGTCCCGGGACATTCGGGGCGGGGAACACTGAAGCTTTCTTT. Based on the CDR3 plus reference TRBV19 and TRBJ1-1, the full variable domain is DGGITQSPKYLFRKEGQNVTLSCEQNLNHDAMYWYRQDPGQGLRLIYYSQIVNDFQKGDIAEGYSVSREKKESFPLTVTSAQKNPTAFYLCASSPGTFGAGNTEAFFGQGTRLTVV.

This rearrangement joins TRBV5-6 to TRBJ2-5; 8 bases are a match to TRBD1. The J segment lost 4 bases and the V segment lost 4 bases, leaving 6 bases of the junction unmatched. Germline V lookup: CDR1 SGHDT, CDR2 YYEEEE. The CDR3 runs to 14 residues. The CDR3: CASSPTTGAETQYF. CDR3 DNA sequence: TGTGCCAGCAGCCCTACGACAGGGGCAGAGACCCAGTACTTC.

This clone has only one observation. A read error may account for a junction end that differs from germline. The sample holds other DNA sequences that translate to the same CDR3. The gene calls are TRBV9 and TRBJ1-2; D is uncertain. The CDR3 extends over 13 amino acids. In germline, CDR1 is SGDLS, CDR2 YYNGEE. CDR3 residues: CASSVGGNYGYTF. As DNA, the CDR3 is TGTGCCAGCAGTGTAGGAGGGAACTATGGCTACACCTTC. Variable domain in full (rest from reference TRBV9 and TRBJ1-2): DSGVTQTPKHLITATGQRVTLRCSPRSGDLSVYWYQQSLDQGLQFLIQYYNGEERAKGNILERFSAQQFPDLHSELNLSSLELGDSALYFCASSVGGNYGYTFGSGTRLTVV.

This sequence joins TRBV2 and TRBJ2-1; 10 bases fit TRBD1. Per germline, CDR1 SNHLY and CDR2 FYNNEI. The CDR3 has 14 residues. V dropped 6 bases and J dropped 7; count of bases not matched to a gene: 6. This chain's CDR3 is CASSHDRGRNEQFF. In DNA form, the CDR3 reads TGTGCCAGCAGCCATGACAGGGGGCGAAATGAGCAGTTCTTC.

The chain has TRBV19 and TRBJ1-1; D is perhaps TRBD1 (6 bases). Deletions cut 6 bases from V and 3 bases from J, with 23 bases between. Germline V gene sequence: CDR1 LNHDA, CDR2 SQIVND (reference sequence). CDR3 length: 17 amino acids. In DNA, the CDR3 is TGTGCCAGTAGACAATATACAAGGCAGGGGTGGGACACTGAAGCTTTCTTT. Amino acids: CASRQYTRQGWDTEAFF. The full variable domain, in which reference TRBV19 and TRBJ1-1 provide the parts outside the CDR3, is DGGITQSPKYLFRKEGQNVTLSCEQNLNHDAMYWYRQDPGQGLRLIYYSQIVNDFQKGDIAEGYSVSREKKESFPLTVTSAQKNPTAFYLCASRQYTRQGWDTEAFFGQGTRLTVV.

The chain couples TRBV3-1 (or the pseudogene TRBV3-2) to TRBJ1-1, with D tentatively TRBD1 (6 bases). The CDR3 runs 13 residues. Germline loops: CDR1 LGHDT, CDR2 YNNKEL (reference sequence). Trimming cost V 7 bases and J 5 bases, with 14 bases left between them. The CDR3 region has the DNA TGTGCCAGCAATTCACAGGGAAAAACTGAAGCTTTCTTT. This codes for CASNSQGKTEAFF.

The gene calls are TRBV19 and TRBJ2-3, with 9 bases lining up with TRBD2. Germline CDR1 is LNHDA and CDR2 is SQIVND (reference sequence). Unmatched junction bases numbered 5, after V lost 5 bases and J lost 2 bases. CDR3 length equals 15 residues. The CDR3 region is CASSETSGVTDTQYF. The CDR3 DNA is TGTGCCAGTAGTGAGACTAGCGGAGTCACAGATACGCAGTATTTT.

The gene calls are TRBV7-2 and TRBJ2-3; D is ambiguous. This CDR3 is 18 amino acids long. Germline V CDR1 and CDR2: SGHTA, FQGNSA. V was pared by 0 bases and J by 6 bases, with 22 bases between. The CDR3 DNA sequence: TGTGCCAGCAGCTTAGCCCCCGCTTTAGTAAACTCACAGGATACGCAGTATTTT. As protein: CASSLAPALVNSQDTQYF.

This chain uses TRBV6-6 with TRBJ1-2; no reliable D call. The CDR3 length is 12 residues. Trimming left V 5 bases short and J 7 bases short, with 11 bases between. Germline lookup yields CDR1 MNHNY and CDR2 SVGAGI (reference sequence). CDR3 DNA sequence: TGTGCCAGCAGTCCCGGGTCGAGTGGCTACACCTTC. This encodes CASSPGSSGYTF.